The 10 T cell receptor beta chains presented below share a single source sample, sequenced in a study of blood T cells in healthy people across ages. Through a sample-barcoded 5' primer and a J-beta primer mix, a second PCR was run for roughly 7 to 12 cycles. TCRdb redid the calling of the 5' RACE reads with MiXCR, one entry per CDR3 protein. The data hold roughly 860,000 distinct CDR3 sequences, with approximately 59% observed a single time. Sequencing was done on a sample of blood. The receptors were gathered from a man younger than 45 in good health.

The CDR3 region is CASGFSVGNEQYF. Written as DNA, the CDR3 is TGTGCCAGCGGATTTTCCGTAGGGAACGAGCAGTACTTC. J is TRBJ2-4 and V is TRBV27; D ambiguous. The DNA end lines up better with TRBJ2-7; the J call may be wrong. The germline V gene encodes CDR1 MNHEY and CDR2 SMNVEV (reference sequence). This CDR3 spans 13 amino acids.

The DNA of the CDR3 is TGTGCCAGCAGCTTGATCCTAGCGGGGGTTGCAGATACGCAGTATTTT. Translating it yields CASSLILAGVADTQYF. J is TRBJ2-3 and V is TRBV5-5; 10 bases are a match to TRBD2. The CDR3 contains 16 residues. Trimming cost V 1 base and J 4 bases; bases outside gene matches: 6. Per germline, CDR1 SGHKS and CDR2 YYEKEE (reference sequence).

This clonotype was counted many times. The genes are TRBV20-1 and TRBJ2-1; 9 nucleotides match TRBD2. J was trimmed by 1 base and V by 5 bases; bases with no gene match: 6. The CDR3 is 15 amino acids. Germline V gene sequence: CDR1 DFQATT, CDR2 SNEGSKA (reference sequence). The CDR3 loop reads CSAASGERSYNEQFF. The CDR3 DNA follows: TGCAGTGCTGCTAGCGGGGAACGGTCCTACAATGAGCAGTTCTTC.

On this clonotype itself: At one boundary the junction diverges from the germline segment, which might be a read error. The chain uses TRBV5-5 and TRBJ1-4; no firm D call. The germline V gene encodes CDR1 SGHKS and CDR2 YYEKEE (reference sequence). The CDR3 is 15 residues long. The DNA of the CDR3 is TGTGCCAACAGCCCCAGTATAAGATCAAGTGAAAAACTGTTTTTT. It is translated as CANSPSIRSSEKLFF.

The chain employs TRBV20-1 and TRBJ2-1; 9 bases agree with TRBD2. V trimming: 7 bases; J trimming: 7 bases; junction bases outside the gene matches: 5. CDR1 and CDR2 (germline): DFQATT, SNEGSKA (reference sequence). The CDR3 has 12 residues. CDR3 nucleotides: TGCAGTGTAGCGGGGGTAAAGAATGAGCAGTTCTTC. This sequence encodes CSVAGVKNEQFF.

The genes are TRBV9 and TRBJ1-2, with D unresolved. V lost 4 bases to trimming and J lost 8 bases, with 9 bases between them. Germline V CDR1 and CDR2: SGDLS, YYNGEE. The CDR3 is 11 amino acids. The CDR3 nucleotides read TGTGCCAGCAGCAAAACCGGCGGCTACACCTTC. Its protein product is CASSKTGGYTF. Together with reference TRBV9 and TRBJ1-2, the CDR3 gives the full variable domain: DSGVTQTPKHLITATGQRVTLRCSPRSGDLSVYWYQQSLDQGLQFLIQYYNGEERAKGNILERFSAQQFPDLHSELNLSSLELGDSALYFCASSKTGGYTFGSGTRLTVV.

The V call is TRBV9, the J call TRBJ2-3; 7 bases line up with TRBD2. The CDR3 is 16 amino acids. V lost 4 bases and J lost 2; bases outside the gene matches: 10. Germline values: CDR1 SGDLS, CDR2 YYNGEE. This chain's CDR3 is CASSPPSSGLTDTQYF. The CDR3 DNA reads TGTGCCAGCAGCCCCCCTTCTAGCGGACTCACAGATACGCAGTATTTT.

The chain combines TRBV10-3 with TRBJ2-6, with TRBD1 matching 8 bases. The ends lost 5 bases at V and 0 bases at J; junction bases unmatched: 6. Germline V lookup: CDR1 ENHRY, CDR2 SYGVKD. The CDR3 loop spans 17 amino acids. CDR3 nucleotides: TGTGCCATCAGTTCAACAGGGGGAGGCTCTGGGGCCAACGTCCTGACTTTC. This translates into CAISSTGGGSGANVLTF.

This chain joins TRBV7-2 and TRBJ2-5; D is perhaps TRBD1 or TRBD2 (5 bases each). Trimming shortened V by 5 bases and J by 4 bases, and 14 bases separated the two germline ends. This CDR3 spans 14 amino acids. CDR1 is SGHTA and CDR2 is FQGNSA in the germline V gene. The CDR3 is CASSQKKGRETQYF. The CDR3 nucleotides are TGTGCCAGCAGCCAAAAAAAGGGGAGAGAGACCCAGTACTTC.

The genes are TRBV29-1 and TRBJ2-1, with D perhaps matching TRBD2 (5 bases). V lost 0 bases, J lost 4 bases, and 16 bases lay in between. The CDR3 runs 16 residues. Germline assignment: CDR1 SQVTM and CDR2 ANQGSEA. CDR3 loop: CSVEDSAESGYNEQFF. In DNA form, the CDR3 reads TGCAGCGTTGAAGATTCAGCGGAAAGTGGGTACAATGAGCAGTTCTTC.